This T cell receptor beta chain was captured in a study of T-cell reconstitution after alpha-beta-depleted transplantation in children. Deletions cut 4 bases from V and 6 bases from J, with 22 bases between. From germline, CDR1 is SGHDT and CDR2 YYEEEE. The length of the CDR3 is 16 residues. During its preparation, the TCRbeta library received unique molecular identifiers. TCRdb re-called the PCR reads through MiXCR, storing one row per CDR3 protein. This sample has some 240,000 distinct CDR3 sequences, with 9.7% found just once. At least ten counts were recorded for this clonotype. The V and J genes are TRBV5-6 and TRBJ1-1; D unclear. This TCR was sampled from a human donor who donated a stem cell graft to a child with SCID. Sample: PBMCs from the stem cell graft donor, taken from the stem cell graft. The CDR3 protein is CASSGSLLIRVSEAFF. In DNA form, the CDR3 reads TGTGCCAGCAGCGGGAGTCTTCTGATACGGGTTTCTGAAGCTTTCTTT.